Shown below are 21 T cell receptor beta chains from a single sample sequenced in a study of cytomegalovirus exposure and HLA in healthy donors. In the PCR, 60 Vbeta and 13 Jbeta primers were used. The protocol was immunoSEQ multiplex PCR, while the TCRdb copy is restricted to in-frame clones and leaves out a portion. The table records about 150,000 clones, over 65% of them present only once. The sequenced material came from PBMCs. These receptors all come from a woman aged 40 to 50 in good health and CMV-seronegative.

This clone was observed once. The V and J genes are TRBV27 and TRBJ2-3, with D perhaps TRBD1 (5 bases). The length of the CDR3 is 13 residues. The V end was cut by 5 bases, the J end by 6 bases, with 12 bases between. Germline loops: CDR1 MNHEY, CDR2 SMNVEV (reference sequence). The CDR3 loop is CASSRPQGDTQYF. The CDR3 DNA sequence: TGTGCCAGCAGTCGGCCCCAGGGCGATACGCAGTATTTT.

The rearrangement joins TRBV28 to TRBJ2-7; perhaps TRBD1 as D (5 bases). The CDR3 totals 14 residues. Germline-derived CDR1 and CDR2 are MDHEN and SYDVKM. Trimming stripped 4 bases from V and 3 bases from J, with 13 bases between. CDR3 nucleotides: TGTGCCAGCAGTTCCTCTGGGGCGTACTACGAGCAGTACTTC. Protein product: CASSSSGAYYEQYF.

In its sample, this clone was seen a few times. Its ends do not fully match the called genes, so a read error is possible. The V call is TRBV6-6, the J call TRBJ1-1; D not certain. The CDR3 runs 11 residues. Germline V gene sequence: CDR1 MNHNY, CDR2 SVGAGI (reference sequence). The DNA for the CDR3 is TGTGCCAGCAGTTACTTGTCGGGTAAAGTCTTT. This sequence encodes CASSYLSGKVF.

The chain has TRBV6-1 and TRBJ2-1; D not certain. The V end lost 3 bases, the J end lost 0 bases, and 9 bases lay between the germline ends. There are 15 residues in the CDR3. Per the germline V gene, CDR1 is MNHNS and CDR2 is SASEGT. The CDR3 coding sequence is TGTGCCAGCAGTGACAGGCCTGGCTCCTACAATGAGCAGTTCTTC. This codes for CASSDRPGSYNEQFF.

The chain has TRBV16 and TRBJ1-1; the D is unclear. V shed 3 bases and J shed 1 base, with 9 bases lying between them. CDR3 size: 14 residues. Germline V gives CDR1 KGHSY, CDR2 FQNENV. CDR3 coding DNA: TGTGCCAGCAGCCACCGGACTGCGAACACTGAAGCTTTCTTT. Translation gives CASSHRTANTEAFF.

In its sample, this clone was seen once. The CDR3 sequence: CAIRGTSGGSYGDTQYF. The CDR3 coding sequence is TGTGCCATCAGGGGGACTAGCGGGGGCTCGTACGGAGATACGCAGTATTTT. J is TRBJ2-3 and V is TRBV10-3; 14 bases line up with TRBD2. After removal of 6 bases from V and 5 bases from J, the junction contained 10 bases not matched to a gene. The CDR3 spans 17 residues. Germline V gene data show CDR1 as ENHRY and CDR2 as SYGVKD.

The CDR3 DNA sequence: TGTGCCAGCAGTTTATGGGAGCAGGGTACGGCCGGGGAGCTGTTTTTT. It is translated as CASSLWEQGTAGELFF. V is TRBV28 and J is TRBJ2-2, with D perhaps matching TRBD1 (5 bases). Per germline, CDR1 MDHEN and CDR2 SYDVKM. The CDR3 covers 16 residues. The germline V and J ends were trimmed by 0 bases and 6 bases, with 14 bases remaining between them.

This clone was picked up one time. V gene TRBV6-5 combines with J gene TRBJ2-7; possible D gene TRBD2, 6 bases. The CDR3 is 13 amino acids. Trimming removed 4 bases from V and 6 bases from J, with 13 bases in between. Germline V gene lookup returns CDR1 MNHEY and CDR2 SVGAGI. CDR3 sequence reads: CASSSPGRGEQYF. In DNA, the CDR3 is TGTGCCAGCAGTTCCCCAGGGCGGGGCGAGCAGTACTTC.

The chain links TRBV6-6 to TRBJ2-1; 10 nucleotides align to TRBD1. Trimming removed 6 bases from V and 6 bases from J; junction bases left unmatched: 5. CDR1 is MNHNY, CDR2 SVGAGI, per germline (reference sequence). This CDR3 spans 14 amino acids. In DNA form, the CDR3 reads TGTGCCAGCAGCACCGGGACAGGGGTCAATGAGCAGTTCTTC. Its protein is CASSTGTGVNEQFF.

V gene TRBV28 combines with J gene TRBJ2-7; weak D call: TRBD1 (6 bases). The length of the CDR3 is 12 residues. Germline V CDR1 and CDR2: MDHEN, SYDVKM. V was trimmed by 5 bases and J by 7 bases, leaving 12 bases between them. The CDR3 sequence is CASSTGFEEQYF. CDR3 sequence (DNA): TGTGCCAGCAGTACAGGGTTCGAGGAGCAGTACTTC.

The chain links TRBV5-4 to TRBJ1-2, with TRBD1 identical over 8 bases. V shed 4 bases and J 6 bases; nucleotides not matched to a gene: 5. The germline CDR1 and CDR2 sequences are SGHNT and YYREEE (reference sequence). This CDR3 comprises 13 residues. The CDR3 nucleotides read TGTGCCAGCAGCAAGGACAGGGCTAATGGCTACACCTTC. This encodes CASSKDRANGYTF.

There are a few counts of this clone. This chain connects TRBV29-1 to TRBJ2-5; tentative D call: TRBD1 (6 bases). CDR3 length: 12 residues. V lost 3 bases and J lost 5, with 10 bases in between. The germline V gene encodes CDR1 SQVTM and CDR2 ANQGSEA. The CDR3 DNA is TGCAGCGTTGACAGGGGTGCCGAGACCCAGTACTTC. It encodes CSVDRGAETQYF.

The V and J genes are TRBV21-1 and TRBJ2-2; the table calls TRBD2, which could not be checked here. TRBV21-1 is recorded as a pseudogene. The CDR3 has 20 amino acids. The CDR3 nucleotides are TGTGCCAGCAGCAATCCCTCACTAGCAGGCCGTAACCTAAACACCGGGGAGCTGTTTTTT. Amino acids: CASSNPSLAGRNLNTGELFF.

J is TRBJ2-2 and V is TRBV5-1; D is perhaps TRBD2 (6 bases). Germline-derived CDR1 and CDR2 are SGHRS and YFSETQ. The CDR3 consists of 15 residues. V was cut by 7 bases and J by 0 bases, with 13 bases left in between. The CDR3 region has the DNA TGCGCCAGCCACCTCCGGGGGACGAACACCGGGGAGCTGTTTTTT. Amino acids: CASHLRGTNTGELFF.

This clone has just one count. This chain links TRBV5-1 with TRBJ1-2; D unclear. The V gene lost 0 bases and the J gene lost 4 bases, with 7 bases spanning the gap. This CDR3 spans 13 amino acids. Per germline, CDR1 SGHRS and CDR2 YFSETQ. CDR3 sequence: CASSLEPFYGYTF. CDR3 coding DNA: TGCGCCAGCAGCTTGGAGCCTTTCTATGGCTACACCTTC.

V is TRBV11-3 and J is TRBJ1-1; 7 bases line up with TRBD1. The CDR3 consists of 14 residues. J was trimmed by 1 base and V by 4 bases; bases with no gene match: 3. Germline V gene sequence: CDR1 SGHNT, CDR2 YENEEA. In DNA, the CDR3 is TGTGCCAGCAGCTCACAGGGGCGGAACACTGAAGCTTTCTTT. It specifies CASSSQGRNTEAFF. The full variable domain, its missing parts supplied by reference TRBV11-3 and TRBJ1-1, is EAGVVQSPRYKIIEKKQPVAFWCNPISGHNTLYWYLQNLGQGPELLIRYENEEAVDDSQLPKDRFSAERLKGVDSTLKIQPAELGDSAVYLCASSSQGRNTEAFFGQGTRLTVV.

This clone was recorded a few times. The gene calls are TRBV5-1 and TRBJ2-1; TRBD1 matches at 10 bases. Germline CDR1 reads SGHRS; CDR2 reads YFSETQ. This CDR3 is built from 18 residues. V lost 0 bases to trimming and J lost 1 base; unmatched junction nucleotides: 7. CDR3 nucleotides: TGCGCCAGCAGCTTGGCGGGACAGGGGCGCGTGTCCTACAATGAGCAGTTCTTC. Its translation is CASSLAGQGRVSYNEQFF.

The chain joins TRBV6-1 to TRBJ1-3; no clear D gene. Germline CDR1 and CDR2: MNHNS and SASEGT. CDR3 length: 15 residues. The V gene lost 1 base and the J gene lost 1 base, with 8 bases spanning the gap. The CDR3 region has the DNA TGTGCCAGCAGTGAAGGGCAGACTTCTGGAAACACCATATATTTT. Amino acid sequence: CASSEGQTSGNTIYF.

The J gene is TRBJ1-2, the V gene TRBV6-1, with TRBD1 matching over 7 bases. CDR3 length equals 14 residues. V was clipped by 4 bases and J by 4 bases; unmatched bases: 6. Germline V CDR1 and CDR2: MNHNS, SASEGT. The chain's CDR3 is CASSGPTGIYGYTF. Here the CDR3 DNA reads TGTGCCAGCAGTGGCCCGACAGGGATCTATGGCTACACCTTC.

The chain uses TRBV29-1 and TRBJ2-5; 9 positions agree with TRBD2. Germline V CDR1 and CDR2: SQVTM, ANQGSEA. This CDR3 is built from 13 residues. Trimming at V came to 5 bases and at J to 9 bases, leaving 10 bases not matched to a gene. The CDR3, as DNA: TGCAGCGTTAGTCTAGCGGGGTACGAGGCCCAGTACTTC. Its translation is CSVSLAGYEAQYF.

The chain has TRBV2 and TRBJ2-7, with D tentatively TRBD2 (6 bases). The germline V and J ends were trimmed by 1 base and 0 bases, with 7 bases remaining between them. The germline CDR1 and CDR2 sequences are SNHLY and FYNNEI. The CDR3 totals 14 residues. CDR3 sequence (DNA): TGTGCCAGCAGTGAAGTCGGGAGCTCCTACGAGCAGTACTTC. Translating gives CASSEVGSSYEQYF.